Presented here are 20 T cell receptor beta chains from one specimen sequenced in a study of CXCR3-negative and CXCR3-positive naive CD8 T cells (dated by TCRdb to the late 2010s). Beyond this particular receptor, the publication reports: Compared with CXCR3-negative naive cells, CXCR3-positive naive cells had TRB CDR3s with higher hydrophobicity (lower Kidera factor 4), lower energy, and higher strength and volume indices.

These receptors' targets are unknown. Sequenced using a NextSeq 550. The Human TCR Profiling Kit (MiLaboratory) was used to prepare UMI-labeled 5' RACE TRB cDNA libraries. TCRdb reprocessed the reads and assigns one entry to each CDR3 protein sequence, leaving out DNA. The table held for this sample gives thousands of distinct CDR3 sequences. The ten largest clones represent 1.7% of the sample. The sample was naive CXCR3+ CD8+ T cells from blood. Per the publication, the cell subset or site label means: CD45RO-CCR7+CD27+CD95- naive CD8+ T cells expressing CXCR3 (TNR3+). The receptors were gathered from a human donor in good health. Some clones in this sample may be carry-over from other donors' samples.

This clonotype counts as medium-sized (0.01 to 0.1%) by frequency. This chain uses TRBV15 with TRBJ1-1. The CDR3 has 14 residues. Germline CDR1 reads LNHNV; CDR2 reads YYDKDF (reference sequence). The CDR3 protein is CATSRFAEASEAFF.

The chain uses TRBV27 and TRBJ2-3; TCRdb returns TRBD2, unconfirmable since there is no DNA. The germline V gene encodes CDR1 MNHEY and CDR2 SMNVEV (reference sequence). This CDR3 contains 16 residues. The CDR3 sequence is CASSSLLAGGTDTQYF.

The rearrangement uses TRBV4-3 and TRBJ1-2. The CDR3 sequence is 16 residues long. CDR1 is LGHNA and CDR2 is YSLEER in the germline V gene. CDR3 region: CASSQDAGSFNYGYTF.

This CDR3 reads CSVERSSYEQYF. The rearrangement uses TRBV29-1 and TRBJ2-7. CDR3 length: 12 amino acids. CDR1 and CDR2 (germline): SQVTM, ANQGSEA.

The chain couples TRBV3-1 to TRBJ2-5; lacking DNA, the TRBD2 call made by TCRdb goes unchecked. CDR1 and CDR2 (germline): LGHDT, YNNKEL (reference sequence). This CDR3 is built from 15 residues. The CDR3 loop reads CASSQDPGAQETQYF.

According to its frequency, this clonotype is medium-sized (0.01 to 0.1%). The rearrangement links TRBV20-1 to TRBJ1-2. In germline, CDR1 is DFQATT, CDR2 SNEGSKA (reference sequence). This CDR3 region has 14 residues. The CDR3: CSASPDILAGGYTF.

This clonotype is deemed medium-sized by its frequency. This sequence joins TRBV13 and TRBJ1-6; TCRdb's assignment of TRBD1 cannot be checked, as there is no DNA. Germline values: CDR1 PRHDT, CDR2 FYEKMQ (reference sequence). The CDR3 contains 15 residues. This chain's CDR3 is CASSLQGISYSPLHF.

V is TRBV6-6 and J is TRBJ1-1. Per germline, CDR1 MNHNY and CDR2 SVGAGI (reference sequence). This CDR3 comprises 14 residues. CDR3 in amino acids: CASSLDGVNTEAFF.

Its frequency marks this clonotype as medium-sized. CDR3 sequence reads: CSVEGGYQETQYF. The chain joins TRBV29-1 to TRBJ2-5; TCRdb returns TRBD2, unconfirmable since there is no DNA. The CDR3 extends over 13 amino acids. CDR1 SQVTM and CDR2 ANQGSEA come from the germline V gene.

J is TRBJ2-7 and V is TRBV6-1; the TCRdb D gene call, TRBD1, has no DNA to confirm it. Germline lookup yields CDR1 MNHNS and CDR2 SASEGT. The CDR3 is 16 residues long. The CDR3 sequence is CASSAVGTPKSYEQYF.

The chain uses TRBV4-3 and TRBJ2-1; TCRdb's D gene call, TRBD1, goes unchecked for lack of DNA. This CDR3 has 13 residues. Germline CDR1 is LGHNA and CDR2 is YSLEER. CDR3 protein: CASSQGDRGEQFF.

Judged by frequency, this clonotype is large (0.1 to 1%). The V call is TRBV20-1, the J call TRBJ1-1. The CDR3 extends over 13 amino acids. CDR1 and CDR2 from the germline V gene are DFQATT and SNEGSKA (reference sequence). Here the CDR3 reads CSARGLPADEAFF.

By frequency, this clonotype is medium-sized (0.01 to 0.1%). This chain connects TRBV6-5 to TRBJ1-1. CDR1 and CDR2 from the germline V gene are MNHEY and SVGAGI. CDR3 length equals 13 residues. CDR3 amino acids: CASSYLGDTEAFF.

The J gene is TRBJ2-1, the V gene TRBV3-1. Per germline, CDR1 LGHDT and CDR2 YNNKEL (reference sequence). The CDR3 has 15 residues. This chain's CDR3 is CASSHNRDSYNEQFF.

Judged by frequency, this clonotype is medium-sized. The chain carries TRBV2 and TRBJ2-5. This CDR3 is 13 amino acids long. Germline loops: CDR1 SNHLY, CDR2 FYNNEI. This chain's CDR3 is CASSEFIGETQYF.

The V call is TRBV7-3, the J call TRBJ1-1; as DNA is missing, the TRBD1 call by TCRdb cannot be tested. The CDR3 totals 14 residues. CDR1 is SGHTA, CDR2 FQGTGA, per germline. CDR3 in amino acids: CASREDRESLTAFF.

This clonotype is classed as medium-sized by frequency. V gene TRBV7-2 combines with J gene TRBJ2-7; checking the TCRdb D call of TRBD1 is not possible without DNA. The germline CDR1 and CDR2 sequences are SGHTA and FQGNSA. The CDR3 is 13 amino acids. This CDR3 is CASSWTGKYEQYF.

This clonotype is called medium-sized based on its frequency. The chain is built from TRBV2 and TRBJ1-1. From germline, CDR1 is SNHLY and CDR2 FYNNEI. This CDR3 is built from 13 residues. This chain's CDR3 is CASSDEGTTEAFF.

The V and J genes are TRBV29-1 and TRBJ1-3. The V gene's germline CDR1 is SQVTM and CDR2 ANQGSEA. The CDR3 extends over 14 amino acids. CDR3: CSVEGTEPGNTIYF.

This clonotype counts as medium-sized by frequency. The genes are TRBV29-1 and TRBJ2-2; TCRdb reports TRBD1, a call that lacks DNA to check it against. Germline-derived CDR1 and CDR2 are SQVTM and ANQGSEA. The CDR3 is 12 residues long. The CDR3 here is CSVGTNTGELFF.